Below, 20 T cell receptor beta chains from the same sample are listed, as sequenced in a study of cytomegalovirus exposure and HLA in healthy donors. The PCR ran on 60 Vbeta and 13 Jbeta primers. Using immunoSEQ multiplex PCR, the repertoire was profiled, and TCRdb retains in-frame clones only, with some absent. Of fewer than 200,000 clones listed, 75% to 85% are singletons. Material: PBMCs. These receptors were taken from a woman aged 45-65 years in good health and CMV-seronegative.

The CDR3 here is CATSTQNNEQFF. DNA of the CDR3: TGTGCCACCAGCACACAGAACAATGAGCAGTTCTTC. The chain combines TRBV15 with TRBJ2-1; D gene unclear. There are 12 residues in the CDR3. Deletions cut 4 bases from V and 5 bases from J, with 6 bases between. The germline V gene has CDR1 LNHNV and CDR2 YYDKDF (reference sequence).

As regards this clone: Within the sample, other DNA sequences also encode this same CDR3. The chain is built from TRBV15 and TRBJ2-5; 8 bases map to TRBD2. There are 14 residues in the CDR3. Germline CDR1 reads LNHNV; CDR2 reads YYDKDF (reference sequence). Losses at the gene ends were 0 bases for V and 4 bases for J; bases not matched to a gene: 1. For the CDR3, the DNA is TGTGCCACCAGCAGAGATCGGGGGGGAGAGACCCAGTACTTC. This translates into CATSRDRGGETQYF.

V usage is TRBV5-8 and J usage is TRBJ2-6, with unresolved D. This CDR3 is 14 amino acids long. Trimming cost V 2 bases and J 2 bases, with 5 bases left between them. The V gene's germline CDR1 is SGHTS and CDR2 YDEGEE. This CDR3 reads CASSFSPGANVLTF. In DNA form, the CDR3 reads TGTGCCAGCAGCTTCAGTCCTGGGGCCAACGTCCTGACTTTC. Supplemented by reference TRBV5-8 and TRBJ2-6, the full variable domain reads EAGVTQSPTHLIKTRGQQATLRCSPISGHTSVYWYQQALGLGLQFLLWYDEGEERNRGNFPPRFSGRQFPNYSSELNVNALELEDSALYLCASSFSPGANVLTFGAGSRLTVL.

This chain connects TRBV27 to TRBJ2-5; TRBD2 matches at 12 bases. The end of the DNA aligns better with TRBJ2-7, so the J call may be wrong. The CDR3 runs to 14 residues. CDR1 MNHEY and CDR2 SMNVEV come from the germline V gene (reference sequence). This CDR3 reads CASSRLAGVYEQYF. The CDR3 nucleotides read TGTGCCAGCAGTCGACTAGCGGGAGTCTACGAGCAGTACTTC.

This rearrangement joins TRBV6-5 to TRBJ2-7; possibly TRBD2 for D (5 bases). Germline CDR1 is MNHEY and CDR2 is SVGAGI. The CDR3 loop spans 13 amino acids. The V and J ends lost 11 bases and 4 bases respectively, with 18 bases between them. CDR3 sequence (DNA): TGTGCCTGGACTCGACTGCTTCAGTACGAGCAGTACTTC. Protein sequence: CAWTRLLQYEQYF.

This clone was seen more than once but under ten times. The chain couples TRBV10-3 to TRBJ2-7, with D possibly being TRBD1 (5 bases). The CDR3 covers 14 residues. Trimming took 6 bases from V and 2 from J, leaving 14 bases between them. The V gene's germline CDR1 is ENHRY and CDR2 SYGVKD. This CDR3 reads CAISSGPGTYEQYF. CDR3 in DNA: TGTGCCATCAGCTCCGGGCCAGGGACCTACGAGCAGTACTTC.

The CDR3 sequence: CASSGQGMDTQYF. Written as DNA, the CDR3 is TGTGCCAGCAGTGGGCAGGGGATGGATACGCAGTATTTT. The gene calls are TRBV5-5 and TRBJ2-3; D might be TRBD1 (6 bases). The CDR3 totals 13 residues. Germline CDR1 is SGHKS and CDR2 is YYEKEE (reference sequence). Trimming removed 5 bases at V and 6 bases at J, with 13 bases between.

The genes are TRBV28 and TRBJ1-5; tentatively, D is TRBD1 (6 bases). This CDR3 spans 15 amino acids. V was clipped by 3 bases and J by 6 bases, with 15 bases between them. The germline V gene has CDR1 MDHEN and CDR2 SYDVKM. In DNA, the CDR3 is TGTGCCAGCAGTTTGGTGCAGGGGACGGCTCAGCCCCAGCATTTT. Protein: CASSLVQGTAQPQHF.

On this clone itself: The junction departs from germline at one end; a sequencing error may be responsible. V usage is TRBV14 and J usage is TRBJ2-5; 7 positions agree with TRBD1. From germline, CDR1 is SGHDN and CDR2 FVKESK. This CDR3 region has 12 residues. In DNA, the CDR3 is TGTGCCAGCAGCCTTGGGACAGTCCGCATGGACTTC. This gives the protein CASSLGTVRMDF. The whole variable domain, remainder taken from reference TRBV14 and TRBJ2-5, is EAGVTQFPSHSVIEKGQTVTLRCDPISGHDNLYWYRRVMGKEIKFLLHFVKESKQDESGMPNNRFLAERTGGTYSTLKVQPAELEDSGVYFCASSLGTVRMDFGPGTRLLVL.

This chain joins TRBV4-3 and TRBJ1-2, with 9 bases aligning to TRBD1. Germline V CDR1 and CDR2: LGHNA, YSLEER. This CDR3 has 16 residues. With 0 bases clipped from V and 7 bases from J, the junction kept 9 bases outside the gene matches. CDR3 protein: CASSQDPRDRVLGYTF. CDR3 bases: TGCGCCAGCAGCCAAGATCCCCGGGACAGGGTCCTTGGCTACACCTTC.

The chain couples TRBV5-6 to TRBJ1-5; perhaps TRBD1 as D (5 bases). The CDR3 runs to 14 residues. V was shortened by 4 bases and J by 6 bases, with 14 bases between the two germline ends. CDR1 and CDR2 from the germline V gene are SGHDT and YYEEEE. CDR3 amino acids: CASSLSGSGQPQHF. The CDR3 coding sequence is TGTGCCAGCAGCCTTTCAGGGTCGGGTCAGCCCCAGCATTTT.

The count of this clone is one. This sequence joins TRBV5-1 and TRBJ2-5; D perhaps matches TRBD2 (6 bases). The CDR3 spans 14 residues. The V gene lost 4 bases and the J gene lost 3 bases, with 13 bases spanning the gap. CDR1 and CDR2 (germline): SGHRS, YFSETQ. CDR3 coding DNA: TGCGCCAGCAGCCTCGAATCGGGAGAAGAGACCCAGTACTTC. Encoded protein: CASSLESGEETQYF.

V is TRBV11-1 and J is TRBJ1-5; no clear D. Germline V gene sequence: CDR1 SGHAT, CDR2 FQDESV (reference sequence). CDR3 length equals 13 residues. V was pared by 5 bases and J by 0 bases, with 5 bases between. CDR3 in amino acids: CASSINSNQPQHF. CDR3 DNA: TGTGCCAGCAGCATAAATAGCAATCAGCCCCAGCATTTT.

The chain is built from TRBV7-2 and TRBJ2-5, with 8 nucleotides matching TRBD2. Germline values: CDR1 SGHTA, CDR2 FQGNSA. V gave up 6 bases and J gave up 2 bases; unmatched junction bases: 8. The CDR3 extends over 15 amino acids. CDR3 nucleotides: TGTGCCAGCAGGCCACGGGGGGGGCCTCAAGAGACCCAGTACTTC. Residues: CASRPRGGPQETQYF.

This clone was picked up a small number of times. This sequence joins TRBV15 and TRBJ2-5; TRBD2 matches at 16 bases. The CDR3 is made up of 16 amino acids. V was pared by 4 bases and J by 5 bases, with 4 bases of the junction left unmatched. The germline gives CDR1 LNHNV, CDR2 YYDKDF (reference sequence). The CDR3 bases are TGTGCCACCAGCACAGGGACTAGCGGGGGGGAGGAGACCCAGTACTTC. Protein: CATSTGTSGGEETQYF.

The chain joins TRBV18 to TRBJ1-4, with D tentatively TRBD1 (6 bases). The CDR3 spans 14 residues. Deletions cut 2 bases from V and 4 bases from J, with 8 bases between. Per germline, CDR1 KGHSH and CDR2 LQKENI. The CDR3: CASSPSGVNEKLFF. The CDR3 region has the DNA TGTGCCAGCTCACCATCAGGGGTTAATGAAAAACTGTTTTTT.

The chain has TRBV19 and TRBJ1-5; D perhaps matches TRBD1 (6 bases). The V end lost 8 bases, the J end lost 5 bases, and 19 bases lay between the germline ends. Germline-derived CDR1 and CDR2 are LNHDA and SQIVND (reference sequence). The CDR3 extends over 15 amino acids. For the CDR3, the DNA is TGTGCCAGTTGTAGGGGGGTCAACTACCATCAGCCCCAGCATTTT. Translating it yields CASCRGVNYHQPQHF.

The V and J genes are TRBV29-1 and TRBJ2-7; the D is unclear. V shed 6 bases and J shed 7 bases, with 13 bases lying between them. CDR1 and CDR2 from the germline V gene are SQVTM and ANQGSEA. The CDR3 consists of 11 residues. The DNA of the CDR3 is TGCAGCGTGGTCAAGAGCCGGGAGCAGTACTTC. Amino acids: CSVVKSREQYF.

The V and J genes are TRBV28 and TRBJ2-2; 11 bases align to TRBD1. After removal of 11 bases from V and 5 bases from J, the junction contained 7 bases not matched to a gene. The CDR3 is 14 amino acids. CDR1 and CDR2 from the germline V gene are MDHEN and SYDVKM. The CDR3 protein is CAGQGTGGTGELFF. The CDR3 nucleotides read TGTGCCGGTCAAGGGACAGGGGGGACCGGGGAGCTGTTTTTT.

CDR3 DNA: TGCAGCGTTGAAGGGGGGGACAGCAACTATGGCTACACCTTC. This sequence encodes CSVEGGDSNYGYTF. The rearrangement links TRBV29-1 to TRBJ1-2; 7 bases line up with TRBD1. Unmatched junction bases numbered 4, after V lost 1 base and J lost 2 bases. This CDR3 has 14 amino acids. Germline V gene data show CDR1 as SQVTM and CDR2 as ANQGSEA.